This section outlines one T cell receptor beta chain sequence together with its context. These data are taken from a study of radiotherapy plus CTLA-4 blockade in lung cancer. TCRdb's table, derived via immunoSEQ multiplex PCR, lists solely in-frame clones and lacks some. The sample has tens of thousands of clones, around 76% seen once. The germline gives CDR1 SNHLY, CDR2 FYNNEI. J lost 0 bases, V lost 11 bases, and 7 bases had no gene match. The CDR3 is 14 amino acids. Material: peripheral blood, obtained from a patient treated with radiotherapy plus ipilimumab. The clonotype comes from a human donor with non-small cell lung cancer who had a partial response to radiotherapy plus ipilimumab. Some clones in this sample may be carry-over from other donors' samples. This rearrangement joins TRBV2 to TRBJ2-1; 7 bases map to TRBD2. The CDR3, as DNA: TGTGCCGAAGGGCGGGGGAGCTCCTACAATGAGCAGTTCTTC. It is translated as CAEGRGSSYNEQFF.